This TCR beta chain stems from a study of blood T cells in healthy people across ages. The total RNA that was extracted per sample amounted to at least 6 micrograms. The second PCR ran 7 to 11 cycles with a sample-barcoded 5' primer and J-beta primers. TCRdb analysed the 5' RACE reads with MiXCR anew, one entry per CDR3 protein. The sample holds about 1 million distinct CDR3 sequences, roughly 24% seen once. The germline gives CDR1 KGHDR, CDR2 SFDVKD. Trimming removed 3 bases from V and 3 bases from J, with 10 bases in between. This CDR3 has 14 amino acids. Separately, the same data were catalogued under a study of T cells of mothers and their children.

The chain uses TRBV24-1 and TRBJ2-5, with a possible D match to TRBD1 (6 bases). This receptor was identified in a girl aged 2 to 9 in good health. The sequenced sample consisted of blood. CDR3 in amino acids: CATSDKGGKETQYF. The CDR3 bases are TGTGCCACCAGTGATAAAGGGGGAAAAGAGACCCAGTACTTC.